This TCR beta chain was recovered during a study of monozygotic twins with inflammatory bowel disease (dated by TCRdb to 2018 to 2020). Regarding the research as a whole: The full study comprised 28 monozygotic twin pairs: nine German pairs (four IBD-concordant, five IBD-discordant) and 19 IBD-discordant Danish pairs. Within discordant pairs, disease-associated traits were sought mainly by comparing IBD patients with their genetically identical healthy co-twins. Each individual had, on average, about 151 000 unique TCRalpha sequences and 181 000 unique TCRbeta sequences available for analysis.

Study-wide conclusions, independent of this receptor: Because patients received different immunosuppressive treatments, the repertoires may have picked up extra background noise and variability between individuals. TCRbeta repertoire diversity, by inverse Simpson index, was decreased in IBD patients compared with their healthy co-twins. Compared with healthy twins, IBD patients shared fewer clonotypes with other individuals, and the difference was most pronounced in patients with signs of disease activity. The results gave no support for a single strong signal or clonotype linked to IBD. Concordant and discordant twins showed no difference in repertoire similarity, possibly because of limited statistical power. The analysis was unable to tell different T cell subtypes apart.

To prepare the library, 5' RACE was applied. For each TCR library, 3,500 to 4,000 ng of total RNA was used. cDNA was synthesized with SMARTScribe reverse transcriptase in eight separate reactions per sample. During cDNA synthesis, template switching was used to introduce unique molecular identifiers that contained a 6-nucleotide sample barcode. Amplification of TCRalpha and TCRbeta cDNA involved two nested PCRs of about 15 and 9 cycles, and each PCR was followed by bead purification. Before amplification, cDNA was treated with uracil DNA-glycosylase and purified using the QIAquick PCR purification kit. The second PCR added Illumina TruSeq-compatible adapters along with sample-specific barcodes. TapeStation and Qubit were used to check library quality and concentration, and roughly 4.6 ng of each library was pooled. The pooled libraries were sequenced with 2 x 100 bp reads and custom sequencing primers on an Illumina HiSeq2500 single-index Rapid Run. Regarding the original processing steps: UMI-based consensus assembly with MiGEC version 1.2.6 was used to correct PCR and sequencing errors. MiXCR version 2.1.1 was used to carry out V(D)J alignment, clonotype assembly and CDR3 extraction. Normalisation of gene usage, clonotype sharing and MAIT/NKT TCR abundance was achieved by analysing the top 1000, 10 000 and 20 000 clonotypes per sample. After downsampling to 27 000 UMIs, diversity was calculated as the inverse Simpson index using the vegan R package. Paired Mann-Whitney U tests on discordant twin pairs were used, with Benjamini-Hochberg multiple-testing correction. TCRdb reanalyzed the reads, keeping one entry per CDR3 protein sequence and omitting DNA. The V and J calls and clone size come from TCRdb's table, not from the authors' own analysis. The sample table includes some 160,000 distinct CDR3 sequences. About 7.4% of the sample goes to the ten largest clones.

Worth noting for this clonotype: This receptor's antigen is unknown.

From each donor, a 2.5 ml peripheral blood sample was collected into PAXgene tubes and kept at -80 degrees C. Without any T cell sorting, total RNA was extracted from whole blood using the PAXgene blood miRNA kit on an automated QIAcube. Deep TCRalpha and TCRbeta repertoire profiling with unique molecular barcoding was performed on peripheral blood of monozygotic twin pairs concordant or discordant for inflammatory bowel disease. Smoking habits were recorded for all twin pairs, and each individual was classified as a current, former or never smoker. CDR1 and CDR2, looked up from the germline V gene, are MNHNS and SASEGT. The CDR3, from cysteine to phenylalanine, totals 15 residues. DNA is not on record.

The sequence is built from TRBV6-1 and TRBJ1-4; TCRdb indicates TRBD1, and absent DNA this call remains unverified. Sequencing input: blood. This TCR derives from a human donor with ulcerative colitis or Crohn's disease, or a healthy co-twin of an affected twin (not recorded which). The CDR3 in this case is CASRETGDPNEKLFF.